This entry lists 11 T cell receptor beta chains sequenced from one sample in a study of T cell clones after liver transplantation. TCRdb's copy holds only in-frame clones and misses some; the assay was immunoSEQ multiplex PCR. The sample yields some 12,000 clones, roughly 69% seen once. Source: CD8+ T cells from blood, taken at the 22-month timepoint. The source of these receptors is a human patient who received a liver transplant. The T cells may come from the graft donor.

This clone was seen a handful of times. This sequence joins TRBV7-9 and TRBJ1-2; the D is unclear. CDR3 length: 14 residues. The V and J ends lost 1 base and 10 bases respectively, with 16 bases between them. Germline V gene sequence: CDR1 SEHNR, CDR2 FQNEAQ (reference sequence). The CDR3 nucleotides are TGTGCCAGCAGCTTAGTGGGCCAGGCCGTGGTCTACACCTTC. It encodes CASSLVGQAVVYTF.

The chain recombines TRBV27 with TRBJ2-1; D is undetermined. The germline V and J ends were trimmed by 3 bases and 7 bases, with 7 bases remaining between them. Germline values: CDR1 MNHEY, CDR2 SMNVEV (reference sequence). The CDR3 runs to 12 residues. CDR3 in amino acids: CASSFQKNEQFF. In DNA, the CDR3 is TGTGCCAGCAGTTTTCAGAAAAATGAGCAGTTCTTC.

The rearrangement uses TRBV4-3 and TRBJ2-2, with 7 bases aligning to TRBD1. This CDR3 has 15 residues. Germline CDR1 and CDR2: LGHNA and YSLEER. V lost 2 bases and J lost 4; bases outside the gene matches: 4. The CDR3 sequence is CASSQQGDGTGELFF. CDR3 bases: TGCGCCAGCAGCCAACAGGGGGATGGCACCGGGGAGCTGTTTTTT.

The chain has TRBV18 and TRBJ1-1; D perhaps matches TRBD1 (5 bases). The CDR3 loop spans 16 amino acids. With 0 bases removed from V and 6 bases from J, the gap between germline ends came to 17 bases. The germline V gene has CDR1 KGHSH and CDR2 LQKENI. Here the CDR3 DNA reads TGTGCCAGCTCACCACCCCCCGGACATCTAAGCGCTGAAGCTTTCTTT. Amino acids: CASSPPPGHLSAEAFF. The whole variable domain, filled in from reference TRBV18 and TRBJ1-1, reads NAGVMQNPRHLVRRRGQEARLRCSPMKGHSHVYWYRQLPEEGLKFMVYLQKENIIDESGMPKERFSAEFPKEGPSILRIQQVVRGDSAAYFCASSPPPGHLSAEAFFGQGTRLTVV.

The chain couples TRBV21-1 to TRBJ2-5; no DNA check was done on the table's D call, TRBD2. TRBV21-1 has pseudogene status. This CDR3 has 16 residues. The CDR3 DNA reads TGTGCCAGCAGCAAAGCGCATCCGAGGAGCTGGGAGACCCAGTACTTC. Amino acids: CASSKAHPRSWETQYF.

The chain is built from TRBV28 and TRBJ2-3; TRBD1 matches 12 bases. CDR1 and CDR2 (germline): MDHEN, SYDVKM. The CDR3 consists of 17 residues. The ends lost 5 bases at V and 3 bases at J; junction bases unmatched: 9. The CDR3 DNA follows: TGTGCCAGCAGTACCGCCCCGGGACAGGGGGCAACAGATACGCAGTATTTT. Encoded protein: CASSTAPGQGATDTQYF.

This chain uses TRBV5-1 with TRBJ1-1; D is possibly TRBD1 (5 bases). The V end lost 4 bases, the J end lost 3 bases, and 16 bases lay between the germline ends. This CDR3 is built from 15 residues. CDR1 SGHRS and CDR2 YFSETQ come from the germline V gene. This CDR3 reads CASSLSGGMHTEAFF. The CDR3 region has the DNA TGCGCCAGCAGCCTCTCTGGGGGAATGCACACTGAAGCTTTCTTT.

This sequence joins TRBV5-1 and TRBJ2-7; tentatively, D is TRBD1 or TRBD2 (6 bases each). Per the germline V gene, CDR1 is SGHRS and CDR2 is YFSETQ. CDR3 length equals 17 residues. Trimming took off 1 base at V and 4 bases at J, with 21 bases between the two ends. CDR3 nucleotide sequence: TGCGCCAGCAGCTTGTGGGGGCAGGGAGCCGGAGGGTACGAGCAGTACTTC. Amino acids: CASSLWGQGAGGYEQYF.

V gene TRBV28 combines with J gene TRBJ2-7; D possibly corresponds to TRBD2 (7 bases). This CDR3 contains 16 residues. From germline, CDR1 is MDHEN and CDR2 SYDVKM. Trimming took 3 bases from V and 2 from J, leaving 17 bases between them. CDR3 loop: CASSFRRGGKAYEQYF. The CDR3 region has the DNA TGTGCCAGCAGTTTCCGCAGGGGAGGGAAGGCCTACGAGCAGTACTTC.

The chain couples TRBV29-1 to TRBJ1-1, with unresolved D. CDR1 and CDR2 from the germline V gene are SQVTM and ANQGSEA. CDR3 length equals 12 residues. V was shortened by 7 bases and J by 1 base, with 10 bases between the two germline ends. This CDR3 reads CSAGQKNTEAFF. CDR3 nucleotide sequence: TGCAGCGCGGGCCAAAAGAACACTGAAGCTTTCTTT.

The chain has TRBV13 and TRBJ2-5; D is unresolved. In germline, CDR1 is PRHDT, CDR2 FYEKMQ (reference sequence). V lost 0 bases, J lost 3 bases, and 11 bases lay in between. The CDR3 loop spans 15 amino acids. The CDR3 DNA reads TGTGCCAGCAGCTTAGGCAAATCTGTGGAAGAGACCCAGTACTTC. Encoded protein: CASSLGKSVEETQYF.